This T cell receptor beta chain derives from a study of blood T cell repertoires in COVID-19. Study background: Nucleic acid was either cDNA or gDNA, and it came from T cells, B-cell-depleted T cells, or PBMCs.

Produced via immunoSEQ multiplex PCR; TCRdb's table is partial and in-frame only. The sample includes 150,000 to 200,000 clones, 88% of them seen just once. The origin of this receptor is a human donor in a cohort sampled during active COVID-19. Specimen: peripheral blood.

The CDR3: CASSQESGGSAAKNIQYF. The CDR3 DNA follows: TGCGCCAGCAGCCAAGAGTCGGGAGGGAGCGCGGCCAAAAACATTCAGTACTTC. V gene TRBV4-3 combines with J gene TRBJ2-4; 8 bases match TRBD2. CDR1 is LGHNA and CDR2 is YSLEER in the germline V gene. The length of the CDR3 is 18 residues. With V trimmed by 0 bases and J by 1 base, 8 bases remained unmatched.